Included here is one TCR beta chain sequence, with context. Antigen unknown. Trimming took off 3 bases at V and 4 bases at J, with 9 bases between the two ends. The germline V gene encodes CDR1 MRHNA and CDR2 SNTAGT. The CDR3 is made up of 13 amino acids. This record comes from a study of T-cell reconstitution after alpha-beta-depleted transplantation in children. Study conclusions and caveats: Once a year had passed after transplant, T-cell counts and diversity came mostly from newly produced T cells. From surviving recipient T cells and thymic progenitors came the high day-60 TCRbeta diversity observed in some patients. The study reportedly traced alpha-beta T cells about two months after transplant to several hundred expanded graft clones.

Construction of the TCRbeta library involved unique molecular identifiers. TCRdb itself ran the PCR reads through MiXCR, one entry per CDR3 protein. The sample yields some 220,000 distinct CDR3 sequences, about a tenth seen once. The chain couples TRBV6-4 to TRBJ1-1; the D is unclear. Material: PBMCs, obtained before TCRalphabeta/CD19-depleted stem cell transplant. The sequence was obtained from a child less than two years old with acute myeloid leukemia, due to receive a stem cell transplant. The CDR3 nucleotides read TGTGCCAGCAGTGAGGGCAGCCGCACTGAAGCTTTCTTT. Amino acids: CASSEGSRTEAFF.